This TCR beta chain was sequenced in a study of CD8 T cells in Susac syndrome. Trimming took 5 bases from V and 4 from J; bases not matched to a gene: 7. CDR3 length equals 14 residues. Germline-derived CDR1 and CDR2 are SGHVS and FQNEAQ. cDNA came from about 0.5 to 1 ug RNA primed by random hexamers. immunoSEQ multiplex PCR amplified TCR beta CDR3 across 54 Vbeta, 13 Jbeta. Using its own MiXCR run on the immunoSEQ multiplex PCR reads, TCRdb lists one record per CDR3 protein. The table lists roughly 120,000 distinct CDR3 sequences, about 96% of them singletons. Controls matched for sex and age were healthy donors. Purification of the CD8+ and CD4+ T cells relied on negative isolation, and TEMRA cells underwent FACS enrichment.

The clonotype was recovered from a human donor in good health. Specimen: CD4+ T cells from PBMCs. The genes are TRBV7-8 and TRBJ1-2; 7 positions match TRBD1. The CDR3, as DNA: TGTGCCAGCAGCCCCGGGGACAGACCCTATGGCTACACCTTC. This gives the protein CASSPGDRPYGYTF.